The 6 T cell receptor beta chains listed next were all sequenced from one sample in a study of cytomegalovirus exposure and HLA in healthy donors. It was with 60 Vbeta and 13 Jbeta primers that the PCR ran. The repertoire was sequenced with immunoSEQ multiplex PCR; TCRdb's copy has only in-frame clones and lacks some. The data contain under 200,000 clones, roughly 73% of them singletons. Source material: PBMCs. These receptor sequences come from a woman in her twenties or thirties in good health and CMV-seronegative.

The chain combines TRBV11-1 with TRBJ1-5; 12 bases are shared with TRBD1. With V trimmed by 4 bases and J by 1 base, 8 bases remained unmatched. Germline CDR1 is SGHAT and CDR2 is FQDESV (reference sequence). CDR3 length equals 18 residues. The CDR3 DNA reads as TGTGCCAGCAGCTCCGGGACAGGGGGCTCTATAAGCAATCAGCCCCAGCATTTT. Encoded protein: CASSSGTGGSISNQPQHF.

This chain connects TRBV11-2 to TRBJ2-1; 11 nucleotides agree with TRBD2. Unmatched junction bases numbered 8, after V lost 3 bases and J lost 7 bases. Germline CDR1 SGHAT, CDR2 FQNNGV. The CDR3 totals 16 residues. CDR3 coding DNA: TGTGCCAGCAGCTTTTTGAGTAGCGGGGGGGGAAATGAGCAGTTCTTC. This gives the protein CASSFLSSGGGNEQFF.

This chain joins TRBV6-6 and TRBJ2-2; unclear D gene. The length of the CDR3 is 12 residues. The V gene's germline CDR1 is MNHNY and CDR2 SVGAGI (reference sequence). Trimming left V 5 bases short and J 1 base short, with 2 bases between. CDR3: CASSLNTGELFF. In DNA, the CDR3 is TGTGCCAGCAGTCTGAACACCGGGGAGCTGTTTTTT.

The CDR3 here is CASSQDRGSSYNEQFF. As DNA, the CDR3 is TGCGCCAGCAGCCAAGATCGGGGAAGCTCCTACAATGAGCAGTTCTTC. The gene calls are TRBV4-1 and TRBJ2-1; weak D call: TRBD2 (5 bases). CDR1 is MGHRA and CDR2 is YSYEKL in the germline V gene. Trimming shortened V by 0 bases and J by 0 bases, and 9 bases separated the two germline ends. This CDR3 contains 16 residues.

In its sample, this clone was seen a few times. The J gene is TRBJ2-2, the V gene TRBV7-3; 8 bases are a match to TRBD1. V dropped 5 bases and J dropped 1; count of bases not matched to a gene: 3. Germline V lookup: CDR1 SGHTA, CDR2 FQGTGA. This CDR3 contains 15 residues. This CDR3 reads CASSRGQVNTGELFF. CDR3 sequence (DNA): TGTGCCAGCAGCCGGGGACAGGTGAACACCGGGGAGCTGTTTTTT.

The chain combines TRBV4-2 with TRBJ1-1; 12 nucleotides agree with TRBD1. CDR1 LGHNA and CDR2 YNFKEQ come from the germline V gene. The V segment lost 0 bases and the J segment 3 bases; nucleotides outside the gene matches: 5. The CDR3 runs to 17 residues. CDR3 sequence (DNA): TGTGCCAGCAGCCAAGATGGGGGACAGGGGGCGGACACTGAAGCTTTCTTT. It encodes CASSQDGGQGADTEAFF.